This TCR beta chain was captured by sequencing in a study of blood T cell repertoires in COVID-19. This clone was seen a single time. The germline V gene encodes CDR1 ENHRY and CDR2 SYGVKD. The V end lost 6 bases, the J end lost 3 bases, and 11 bases lay between the germline ends. CDR3 size: 13 residues. Clones were sequenced by immunoSEQ multiplex PCR, and TCRdb holds only the in-frame ones, with some missing. This repertoire shows a few hundred thousand clones, roughly 88% found once; its top ten account for over 1.2%. The chain has TRBV10-3 and TRBJ1-2; D is uncertain. The clonotype comes from a middle-aged woman who had recovered from COVID-19. Sequencing used peripheral blood. In DNA form, the CDR3 reads TGTGCCATCAGGGCAGTTGAGGACTATGGCTACACCTTC. Translated: CAIRAVEDYGYTF.